The entry that follows covers one TCR beta chain sequence. This entry comes from a study of control samples from healthy donors and cancer patients. TCRdb keeps only in-frame clones here, not all; method: immunoSEQ multiplex PCR. The sample lists roughly 100,000 clones; 70% to 90% were seen once. This CDR3 has 16 amino acids. V lost 4 bases and J lost 2; bases outside the gene matches: 9. CDR1 and CDR2 from the germline V gene are SGHRS and YFSETQ. This TCR was sampled from a man under 40 in good health. The rearrangement joins TRBV5-1 to TRBJ2-3; 8 bases are shared with TRBD2. The sample comprised blood. The CDR3 nucleotides are TGCGCCAGCAGCCGGGGGGGTAGCGGAAACACAGATACGCAGTATTTT. It codes for CASSRGGSGNTDTQYF.